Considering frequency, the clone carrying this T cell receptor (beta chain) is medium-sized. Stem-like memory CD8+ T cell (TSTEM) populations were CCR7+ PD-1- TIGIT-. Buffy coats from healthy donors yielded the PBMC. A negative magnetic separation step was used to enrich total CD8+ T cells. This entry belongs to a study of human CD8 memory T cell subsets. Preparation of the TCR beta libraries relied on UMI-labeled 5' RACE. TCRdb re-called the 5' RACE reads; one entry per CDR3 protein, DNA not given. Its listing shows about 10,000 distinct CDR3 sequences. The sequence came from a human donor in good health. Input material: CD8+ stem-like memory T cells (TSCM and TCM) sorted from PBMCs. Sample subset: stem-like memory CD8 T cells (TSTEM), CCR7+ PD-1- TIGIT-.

The CDR3 here is CATREHTGELFF. The V call is TRBV24-1, the J call TRBJ2-2. Germline-derived CDR1 and CDR2 are KGHDR and SFDVKD. The CDR3 is made up of 12 amino acids.